This TCR beta chain appears in the sequencing data of a study of graft-versus-host responses after intestinal transplantation. Overall study: Grafts that recipients had were multivisceral, liver-intestinal, or isolated intestinal transplants. Tacrolimus plus steroids were given to all recipients for approximately three years, preceded by anti-thymocyte globulin induction.

Produced via immunoSEQ multiplex PCR; TCRdb's table is partial and in-frame only. This repertoire shows about 82,000 clones, 91% found once; its top ten account for over 0.095%. About this clone: Its antigen is not known.

Study outcomes and limitations: An association linked early post-transplant HvG declines with peak circulating GvH clone levels.

The material sequenced was unstimulated CD4+ T cells sorted from spleen or lymph node cells, taken before intestinal transplant. The sequence came from a human donor who received an intestinal transplant.

Here the CDR3 DNA reads TGTGCCAGCAGCTATAGGGGTGAAGCGGGGGCCTTCTCCTACGAGCAGTACTTC. Translation gives CASSYRGEAGAFSYEQYF. The rearrangement links TRBV7-2 to TRBJ2-7, with TRBD2 matching 8 bases. V lost 4 bases, J lost 0 bases, and 14 bases stayed unmatched. Germline V gene sequence: CDR1 SGHTA, CDR2 FQGNSA. The CDR3 loop spans 18 amino acids.